The 29 T cell receptor beta chains in this list originate from one sample, sequenced in a study of blood T cell repertoires in COVID-19. Sequencing was performed with immunoSEQ multiplex PCR; in TCRdb, only in-frame clones are kept and a portion is missing. In the table there are approximately 300,000 clones, 90% of which are singletons. The specimen was peripheral blood. The receptors stem from a woman between 25 and 40 years old with COVID-19, enrolled during active disease.

This chain joins TRBV3-1 (or the pseudogene TRBV3-2) and TRBJ2-5, with D possibly TRBD1 on 6 matching bases. CDR3 length equals 12 residues. V lost 8 bases to trimming and J lost 4 bases, with 11 bases between them. Germline assignment: CDR1 LGHDT and CDR2 YNNKEL (reference sequence). CDR3 coding DNA: TGTGCCAGCCAGGGGTTAGGAGAGACCCAGTACTTC. Amino acid sequence: CASQGLGETQYF.

The chain recombines TRBV25-1 with TRBJ2-7; possibly TRBD2 for D (7 bases). There are 12 residues in the CDR3. Germline values: CDR1 MGHDK, CDR2 SYGVNS. V shed 5 bases and J shed 7 bases, with 12 bases lying between them. In DNA form, the CDR3 reads TGTGCCAGCAGTCACGGGGGGCGAGAGCAGTACTTC. Protein product: CASSHGGREQYF.

This clone was found a few times. The rearrangement links TRBV19 to TRBJ1-1; D not certain. Germline CDR1 reads LNHDA; CDR2 reads SQIVND (reference sequence). The CDR3 is 14 residues long. V shed 5 bases and J shed 0 bases, with 10 bases lying between them. Here the CDR3 reads CASSPTSLNTEAFF. The CDR3 DNA follows: TGTGCCAGTAGTCCCACAAGTTTGAACACTGAAGCTTTCTTT.

The V gene is TRBV3-1 (or the pseudogene TRBV3-2), the J gene TRBJ1-5; perhaps TRBD1 as D (6 bases). The V end lost 4 bases, the J end lost 7 bases, and 14 bases lay between the germline ends. This CDR3 comprises 14 residues. Germline lookup yields CDR1 LGHDT and CDR2 YNNKEL (reference sequence). CDR3 nucleotide sequence: TGTGCCAGCAGCCGACTCACAGGGAGACAGCCCCAGCATTTT. Protein: CASSRLTGRQPQHF.

This clone was detected a few times. The chain combines TRBV10-2 with TRBJ2-7, with TRBD2 identical over 13 bases. Germline V lookup: CDR1 WSHSY, CDR2 SAAADI. V was pared by 2 bases and J by 5 bases, with 9 bases of the junction left unmatched. The CDR3 is 17 amino acids. The CDR3 sequence is CASSETSGRAQRDEQYF. In nucleotides, the CDR3 is TGCGCCAGCAGTGAGACTAGCGGGAGGGCTCAGAGGGACGAGCAGTACTTC.

Concerning this clone: At one end the junction does not follow the germline gene, possibly because of a read error. This chain uses TRBV7-7 with TRBJ2-1; a possible D gene is TRBD1 (5 bases). This CDR3 comprises 15 residues. From germline, CDR1 is SSHAT and CDR2 FNYEAQ (reference sequence). The CDR3 coding sequence is TGTGCTAGCAGCTTAGGGCTAGAAAGGGGCAATGAGCAGTTCTTC. It translates to CASSLGLERGNEQFF.

The CDR3 nucleotides are TGTGCCAGCAGCTTGGGACTAGCAGATACGCAGTATTTT. Amino acids: CASSLGLADTQYF. J is TRBJ2-3 and V is TRBV7-2; 8 positions agree with TRBD2. The CDR3 spans 13 residues. Germline V gene data show CDR1 as SGHTA and CDR2 as FQGNSA. Trimming removed 3 bases from V and 4 bases from J; junction bases left unmatched: 0.

The chain combines TRBV28 with TRBJ2-7, with D perhaps TRBD2 (5 bases). The germline gives CDR1 MDHEN, CDR2 SYDVKM. The V end lost 6 bases, the J end lost 1 base, and 19 bases lay between the germline ends. The CDR3 totals 16 residues. The CDR3 DNA sequence: TGTGCCAGCAGAAAACCCCGGGGTTTAATGTCCTACGAGCAGTACTTC. Amino acids: CASRKPRGLMSYEQYF.

The sample holds one count of this clone. The gene calls are TRBV2 and TRBJ2-1, with 16 bases lining up with TRBD2. This CDR3 region has 22 residues. V was pared by 2 bases and J by 3 bases, with 16 bases of the junction left unmatched. CDR1 SNHLY and CDR2 FYNNEI come from the germline V gene. CDR3 bases: TGTGCCAGCAGTGAAATGTTACCCGCCGGGACTAGCGGGAGGGCGGTCTACAATGAGCAGTTCTTC. This gives the protein CASSEMLPAGTSGRAVYNEQFF.

This rearrangement joins TRBV19 to TRBJ2-2; 7 nucleotides match TRBD2. The germline V gene has CDR1 LNHDA and CDR2 SQIVND (reference sequence). After removal of 7 bases from V and 3 bases from J, the junction contained 14 bases not matched to a gene. CDR3 length equals 17 residues. CDR3 nucleotide sequence: TGTGCCAGTAATCATATTATCGGGAGCGGGGACACCGGGGAGCTGTTTTTT. Protein: CASNHIIGSGDTGELFF.

The V and J genes are TRBV5-1 and TRBJ2-2; the match to TRBD1 covers 8 bases. Trimming took 3 bases from V and 5 from J; bases not matched to a gene: 9. This CDR3 has 16 residues. Germline-derived CDR1 and CDR2 are SGHRS and YFSETQ. The chain's CDR3 is CASSSSRDRRTGELFF. CDR3 DNA: TGCGCCAGCAGCTCTTCCCGGGACAGGAGAACCGGGGAGCTGTTTTTT.

This clone has just one count. The rearrangement links TRBV9 to TRBJ2-6; D is uncertain. The germline V gene has CDR1 SGDLS and CDR2 YYNGEE. The CDR3 loop spans 16 amino acids. The V gene lost 3 bases and the J gene lost 0 bases, with 10 bases spanning the gap. This CDR3 reads CASSATVGSGANVLTF. CDR3 DNA sequence: TGTGCCAGCAGCGCTACGGTTGGCTCTGGGGCCAACGTCCTGACTTTC.

This clone has a single count. The J gene is TRBJ1-5, the V gene TRBV7-9, with D possibly matching TRBD1 (6 bases). The germline V gene has CDR1 SEHNR and CDR2 FQNEAQ (reference sequence). With 2 bases removed from V and 7 bases from J, the gap between germline ends came to 18 bases. The CDR3 is made up of 16 amino acids. CDR3 region: CASSLTGTGPHQPQHF. The CDR3 DNA reads TGTGCCAGCAGCTTAACGGGTACAGGGCCCCACCAGCCCCAGCATTTT.

The chain is built from TRBV5-1 and TRBJ2-1; 11 positions agree with TRBD2. The CDR3 is 19 residues long. The J segment lost 4 bases and the V segment lost 0 bases, leaving 12 bases of the junction unmatched. Germline-derived CDR1 and CDR2 are SGHRS and YFSETQ. The CDR3 here is CASSLGSSGRAFPYNEQFF. For the CDR3, the DNA is TGCGCCAGCAGCTTGGGGAGTAGCGGGAGGGCTTTCCCATACAATGAGCAGTTCTTC.

This clone occurred a few times. The rearrangement joins TRBV11-2 to TRBJ1-2; 11 nucleotides line up with TRBD1. Germline trimming cut 5 bases from V and 7 bases from J; bases unmatched to any gene: 6. In germline, CDR1 is SGHAT, CDR2 FQNNGV. The CDR3 spans 14 residues. The CDR3 sequence is CASSRTGGGGGYTF. Written as DNA, the CDR3 is TGTGCCAGCAGCCGGACAGGGGGCGGAGGTGGCTACACCTTC.

The chain is built from TRBV6-6 and TRBJ2-3, with 7 bases fitting TRBD2. Germline loops: CDR1 MNHNY, CDR2 SVGAGI (reference sequence). This CDR3 is built from 16 residues. The ends lost 5 bases at V and 2 bases at J; junction bases unmatched: 10. CDR3 DNA: TGTGCCAGCAGTCGACACAGCGGGGTAATCACAGATACGCAGTATTTT. This gives the protein CASSRHSGVITDTQYF.

The chain recombines TRBV5-1 with TRBJ2-2, with D unclear. From germline, CDR1 is SGHRS and CDR2 YFSETQ. Trimming stripped 0 bases from V and 3 bases from J, with 3 bases between. The CDR3 spans 13 residues. The chain's CDR3 is CASSLGDTGELFF. CDR3 in DNA: TGCGCCAGCAGCTTGGGAGACACCGGGGAGCTGTTTTTT.

This chain joins TRBV3-1 (or the pseudogene TRBV3-2) and TRBJ2-1, with TRBD2 matching 7 bases. The CDR3 has 17 amino acids. Germline lookup yields CDR1 LGHDT and CDR2 YNNKEL (reference sequence). Trimming cost V 2 bases and J 0 bases; bases outside gene matches: 7. CDR3 protein: CASSQSLAAYSYNEQFF. The CDR3 nucleotides read TGTGCCAGCAGCCAATCCCTAGCGGCCTACTCCTACAATGAGCAGTTCTTC.

This chain uses TRBV5-1 with TRBJ2-5; 8 nucleotides match TRBD1. V dropped 0 bases and J dropped 5; count of bases not matched to a gene: 0. The germline gives CDR1 SGHRS, CDR2 YFSETQ. The CDR3 is made up of 13 amino acids. The CDR3 nucleotides read TGCGCCAGCAGCTTGGGGGACAGGGAGACCCAGTACTTC. Translating it yields CASSLGDRETQYF.

The gene calls are TRBV14 and TRBJ2-5; the match to TRBD1 covers 8 bases. V lost 0 bases and J lost 5; bases outside the gene matches: 8. Germline values: CDR1 SGHDN, CDR2 FVKESK. This CDR3 comprises 16 residues. CDR3 in amino acids: CASSQDLTGGSETQYF. Written as DNA, the CDR3 is TGTGCCAGCAGCCAAGATCTTACAGGGGGATCGGAGACCCAGTACTTC.

The chain couples TRBV5-1 to TRBJ1-1, with D possibly TRBD1 on 5 matching bases. V was clipped by 3 bases and J by 5 bases, with 11 bases between them. The V gene's germline CDR1 is SGHRS and CDR2 YFSETQ. CDR3 length equals 13 residues. The CDR3 region is CASSSNDRTEAFF. The CDR3 DNA follows: TGCGCCAGCAGCTCCAATGACAGAACTGAAGCTTTCTTT.

The genes are TRBV30 and TRBJ1-6, with no clear D. V was pared by 5 bases and J by 4 bases, with 18 bases between. Looked up from germline, CDR1 is GTSNPN and CDR2 is SVGIG (reference sequence). The CDR3 consists of 16 residues. CDR3 residues: CAWELGVNFYNSPLHF. The CDR3 DNA sequence: TGTGCCTGGGAACTAGGAGTCAACTTTTATAATTCACCCCTCCACTTT.

Written as DNA, the CDR3 is TGTGCCAGCACCCCTCCTGACAGGGGAGGCACCGGGGAGCTGTTTTTT. Protein product: CASTPPDRGGTGELFF. This sequence joins TRBV28 and TRBJ2-2; 8 positions agree with TRBD1. The CDR3 loop spans 16 amino acids. Trimming cost V 7 bases and J 4 bases; bases outside gene matches: 11. Germline CDR1 MDHEN, CDR2 SYDVKM.

V gene TRBV7-2 combines with J gene TRBJ1-2; 9 bases are shared with TRBD1. V shed 5 bases, J shed 8 bases, and the junction held 9 bases outside the gene matches. Per the germline V gene, CDR1 is SGHTA and CDR2 is FQGNSA. The CDR3 is 14 residues long. The CDR3 spells CASSEGQGSGGYTF. The CDR3 nucleotides are TGTGCCAGCAGCGAGGGACAGGGCAGCGGCGGCTACACCTTC.

The rearrangement joins TRBV2 to TRBJ2-2; D is unclear. The CDR3 covers 13 residues. With 7 bases removed from V and 6 bases from J, the gap between germline ends came to 12 bases. Germline CDR1 is SNHLY and CDR2 is FYNNEI. The CDR3 here is CASTEQKAGELFF. CDR3 sequence (DNA): TGTGCCAGCACCGAGCAAAAAGCCGGGGAGCTGTTTTTT.

The chain links TRBV5-4 to TRBJ1-2; maybe TRBD1 (6 bases). Germline V CDR1 and CDR2: SGHNT, YYREEE (reference sequence). This CDR3 has 15 residues. V dropped 4 bases and J dropped 2 bases, with 15 bases sitting between them. This chain's CDR3 is CASSATGQPNYGYTF. The CDR3 DNA follows: TGTGCCAGCAGCGCGACGGGACAACCAAACTATGGCTACACCTTC.

V usage is TRBV7-2 and J usage is TRBJ2-3; TRBD2 might be the D (5 bases). The CDR3 runs 13 residues. CDR1 and CDR2 from the germline V gene are SGHTA and FQGNSA. V gave up 6 bases and J gave up 6 bases, with 13 bases separating them. The CDR3 DNA is TGTGCCAGCAGTTTCATTTCGGGGGATACGCAGTATTTT. This gives the protein CASSFISGDTQYF.

The gene calls are TRBV11-2 and TRBJ2-6; 8 nucleotides agree with TRBD2. V gave up 9 bases and J gave up 0 bases; unmatched junction bases: 13. Germline CDR1 reads SGHAT; CDR2 reads FQNNGV. CDR3 length: 18 amino acids. The CDR3 sequence is CASPVAGGKDSGANVLTF. In DNA form, the CDR3 reads TGTGCCAGTCCCGTCGCGGGGGGCAAGGACTCTGGGGCCAACGTCCTGACTTTC.

The chain couples TRBV30 to TRBJ2-1; TRBD2 agrees at 14 bases. Germline V gene data show CDR1 as GTSNPN and CDR2 as SVGIG (reference sequence). The CDR3 sequence is 15 residues long. J was trimmed by 7 bases and V by 1 base; bases with no gene match: 3. The DNA of the CDR3 is TGTGCCTGGAGTGCCGGGACTAGCGGGAGTAATGAGCAGTTCTTC. Translating it yields CAWSAGTSGSNEQFF.